This TCR beta chain is from a study of cytomegalovirus exposure and HLA in healthy donors. This clone was seen only once. Its antigen is unknown. At one boundary the junction diverges from the germline segment, which might be a read error. Study results and limitations: In a later analysis, across HLA loci, associated TCR counts were highest for DRB1, lowest for HLA-C. The listing of roughly 160 TCR beta chains classed them as cytomegalovirus-associated.

Every donor was a healthy person donating bone marrow. The germline CDR1 and CDR2 sequences are SEHNR and FQNEAQ (reference sequence). The CDR3 spans 12 residues. Vbeta (60) and Jbeta (13) primers were used in the PCR. The method was immunoSEQ multiplex PCR; TCRdb's version includes in-frame clones alone and lacks a portion of them. This table holds over 100,000 clones, 69% found once. The sample consisted of PBMCs. The rearrangement uses TRBV7-9 and TRBJ1-5; D not certain. This TCR was sampled from a woman aged 70-85 years in good health and CMV-seropositive. DNA of the CDR3: TGTTCCAGCAGCTTTAGTAATCAGCCCCAGCATTTT. Translation: CSSSFSNQPQHF.